The clone carrying this T cell receptor (beta chain) was counted a few times. The antigen remains undetermined. Study-level results: Tumor Tregs overlapped most with tumor, then blood, naive CD4+ cells.

Constant-region reverse primers amplified full-length variable regions, followed by semi-nested Nested Universal Primer A PCR. TCRdb reprocessed the 5' RACE reads with MiXCR, giving one entry per CDR3 protein. The sample yields under 65,000 distinct CDR3 sequences, about 28% seen once. The CDR3 length is 16 residues. The ends were cut back, 0 bases at V and 0 bases at J, with 12 bases in the middle. CDR1 and CDR2 from the germline V gene are LGHNA and YSLEER. The TCR was taken from a female donor with breast cancer. The sample comprised tumor-infiltrating memory CD4+ T cells sorted from the breast tumor. As for subset: memory CD4+ T cells, CD4+CD45RO+CD25-. The chain recombines TRBV4-3 with TRBJ2-7; D unclear. The CDR3 region is CASSQDVTTASYEQYF. The CDR3 DNA reads as TGCGCCAGCAGCCAAGATGTAACTACCGCCTCCTACGAGCAGTACTTC.